This entry describes one T cell receptor beta chain. Its antigen is undetermined. This entry belongs to a study of glioma-infiltrating T cells after dendritic cell vaccination. Broader study findings: Only a small number of patients had complete blood and tumor samples.

The time point denotes: after dendritic cell vaccination, including at tumor progression/relapse. Germline-derived CDR1 and CDR2 are SGHVS and FNYEAQ. The CDR3 contains 14 residues. Trimming took 4 bases from V and 4 from J; bases not matched to a gene: 3. The PCR used 60 V beta and 13 J beta primers. Data came from immunoSEQ multiplex PCR; TCRdb stores just in-frame clones and leaves some out. The sample shows tens of thousands of clones, roughly 77% of them seen only once. This chain connects TRBV7-6 to TRBJ2-5; 10 bases are shared with TRBD2. Here the sequenced sample was blood, taken after dendritic cell vaccination. The clonotype was recovered from a human donor with glioblastoma. The CDR3 loop reads CASSSVAGGETQYF. The CDR3 coding sequence is TGTGCCAGCAGCTCAGTAGCGGGAGGAGAGACCCAGTACTTC.